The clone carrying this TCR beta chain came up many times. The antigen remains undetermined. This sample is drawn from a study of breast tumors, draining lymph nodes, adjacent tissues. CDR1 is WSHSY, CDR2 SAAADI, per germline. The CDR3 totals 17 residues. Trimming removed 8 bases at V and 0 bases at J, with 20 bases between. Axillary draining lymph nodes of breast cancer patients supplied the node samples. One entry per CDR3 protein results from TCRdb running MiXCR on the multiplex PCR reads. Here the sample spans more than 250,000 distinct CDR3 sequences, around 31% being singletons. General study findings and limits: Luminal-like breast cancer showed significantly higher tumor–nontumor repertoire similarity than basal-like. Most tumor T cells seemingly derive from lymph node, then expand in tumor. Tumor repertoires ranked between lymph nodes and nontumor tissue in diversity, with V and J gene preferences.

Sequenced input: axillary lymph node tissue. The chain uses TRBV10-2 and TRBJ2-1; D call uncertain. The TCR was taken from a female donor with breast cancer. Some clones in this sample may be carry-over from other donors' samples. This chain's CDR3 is CASGRSDVLNSYNEQFF. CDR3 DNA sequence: TGCGCCAGCGGCCGAAGTGATGTTCTAAACTCCTACAATGAGCAGTTCTTC.